These 8 T cell receptor beta chains were all obtained from the same sample, sequenced in a study of T-cell reconstitution after alpha-beta-depleted transplantation in children. Unique molecular identifiers were incorporated into the prepared TCRbeta library. TCRdb ran MiXCR on the PCR reads and lists one entry per CDR3 protein. The table has 100,000 or so distinct CDR3 sequences, about 7.5% seen once. The source material was PBMCs, sampled before TCRalphabeta/CD19-depleted stem cell transplant. The receptor source for this set is a boy aged 2 to 9 with acute lymphoblastic leukemia, due to receive a stem cell transplant.

This clonotype was seen many times. The V call is TRBV5-1, the J call TRBJ2-3, with TRBD1 as a possible D gene (5 bases). Germline CDR1 is SGHRS and CDR2 is YFSETQ. Between the trimmed V and J ends, which lost 0 bases and 2 bases, there was a span of 7 bases. The CDR3 covers 14 residues. The CDR3 coding sequence is TGCGCCAGCAGCTTGGACAGGCCCACAGATACGCAGTATTTT. This gives the protein CASSLDRPTDTQYF.

This clonotype was observed a handful of times. The chain carries TRBV6-5 and TRBJ1-4, with D tentatively TRBD1 (5 bases). This CDR3 is 14 amino acids long. Germline CDR1 MNHEY, CDR2 SVGAGI. Between the trimmed V and J ends, which lost 6 bases and 8 bases, there was a span of 16 bases. The DNA for the CDR3 is TGTGCCAGCAGCCGACGGCCTCAGGGAGAAAAACTGTTTTTT. Residues: CASSRRPQGEKLFF.

At least ten counts were recorded for this clonotype. The V call is TRBV15, the J call TRBJ1-5; D possibly corresponds to TRBD1 (6 bases). V gave up 8 bases and J gave up 9 bases, with 23 bases separating them. The CDR3 length is 15 residues. Germline CDR1 reads LNHNV; CDR2 reads YYDKDF (reference sequence). For the CDR3, the DNA is TGTGCCACCGGCCAAGAGGGGGACACCTTTCGGCCCCAGCATTTT. This gives the protein CATGQEGDTFRPQHF. Combining the CDR3 with reference TRBV15 and TRBJ1-5 gives the whole variable domain DAMVIQNPRYQVTQFGKPVTLSCSQTLNHNVMYWYQQKSSQAPKLLFHYYDKDFNNEADTPDNFQSRRPNTSFCFLDIRSPGLGDTAMYLCATGQEGDTFRPQHFGDGTRLSIL.

This sequence joins TRBV7-2 and TRBJ1-5; weak D call: TRBD1 (6 bases). The ends were cut back, 6 bases at V and 7 bases at J, with 16 bases in the middle. CDR1 and CDR2 from the germline V gene are SGHTA and FQGNSA. There are 14 residues in the CDR3. Here the CDR3 DNA reads TGTGCCAGCAGTGGAGTCGGGGGCGGCCAGCCCCAGCATTTT. This translates into CASSGVGGGQPQHF.

In its sample, this clonotype was seen many times. This chain uses TRBV20-1 with TRBJ2-7; D is possibly TRBD2 (6 bases). The CDR3 spans 12 residues. Germline V CDR1 and CDR2: DFQATT, SNEGSKA (reference sequence). For the CDR3, the DNA is TGCAGCCAGCGGGTACGAGAATACGAGCAGTACTTC. It codes for CSQRVREYEQYF.

There are many counts of this clonotype. The chain is built from TRBV6-5 and TRBJ1-5, with a tentative D call TRBD1 (6 bases). V was clipped by 8 bases and J by 6 bases, with 17 bases between them. The CDR3 contains 14 residues. Per germline, CDR1 MNHEY and CDR2 SVGAGI. The CDR3 nucleotides are TGTGCCAGCGGCCACCCCAGGGGAGGTCAGCCCCAGCATTTT. It specifies CASGHPRGGQPQHF.

The rearrangement joins TRBV11-3 to TRBJ2-3; the D gene is possibly TRBD2 (6 bases). The CDR3 is made up of 15 amino acids. The ends were cut back, 4 bases at V and 6 bases at J, with 17 bases in the middle. Germline V CDR1 and CDR2: SGHNT, YENEEA. The CDR3 nucleotides are TGTGCCAGCAGCTCGGGACTCCCCCGGGCGGATACGCAGTATTTT. Its translation: CASSSGLPRADTQYF.

This clonotype has more than one count but fewer than ten. The rearrangement uses TRBV4-1 and TRBJ1-5; TRBD1 might be the D (5 bases). This CDR3 region has 15 residues. The ends were cut back, 1 base at V and 4 bases at J, with 11 bases in the middle. CDR1 is MGHRA, CDR2 YSYEKL, per germline. The CDR3 region has the DNA TGCGCCAGCAGCCAAGCGGGGGGGAGGAATCAGCCCCAGCATTTT. Translation gives CASSQAGGRNQPQHF.